Each of the 27 T cell receptor beta chains below was sequenced from the same sample in a study of neoadjuvant nivolumab and ipilimumab in lung cancer. The data were produced by immunoSEQ multiplex PCR, yet TCRdb's version contains in-frame clones alone and is incomplete. The sample has about 18,000 clones, 65% to 85% seen once. The specimen was tumor tissue, collected after neoadjuvant nivolumab, alone or with ipilimumab, at or shortly before surgery. All receptors come from an adult with non-small cell lung cancer.

The chain couples TRBV5-8 to TRBJ1-5; tentatively, D is TRBD1 (5 bases). This CDR3 region has 15 residues. Trimming removed 0 bases from V and 3 bases from J, with 10 bases in between. The germline gives CDR1 SGHTS, CDR2 YDEGEE. The DNA of the CDR3 is TGTGCCAGCAGCTTGGATGGGGGTATCAATCAGCCCCAGCATTTT. Its protein product is CASSLDGGINQPQHF.

The chain is built from TRBV19 and TRBJ1-5; TRBD1 is a possible D gene (6 bases). CDR3 length equals 14 residues. Germline CDR1 LNHDA, CDR2 SQIVND (reference sequence). V was trimmed by 7 bases and J by 3 bases, leaving 13 bases between them. The CDR3 is CASNTGMINQPQHF. CDR3 sequence (DNA): TGTGCCAGTAACACAGGGATGATCAATCAGCCCCAGCATTTT.

V gene TRBV4-1 combines with J gene TRBJ2-3; D remains ambiguous. The CDR3 extends over 14 amino acids. Trimming cost V 5 bases and J 4 bases, with 13 bases left between them. CDR1 and CDR2 (germline): MGHRA, YSYEKL. The CDR3 coding sequence is TGCGCCAGCAGCAGTCGACCTCAGGCAGATACGCAGTATTTT. Translated, it gives CASSSRPQADTQYF.

This clone is a singleton in its sample. The rearrangement joins TRBV29-1 to TRBJ2-7, with D unresolved. The germline CDR1 and CDR2 sequences are SQVTM and ANQGSEA. V lost 2 bases and J lost 3, with 8 bases in between. The CDR3 is made up of 12 amino acids. The CDR3 DNA sequence: TGCAGCGTTGAAAAGGAACGCTACGAGCAGTACTTC. Its translation: CSVEKERYEQYF.

Of note for this clone: Germline is not matched at one junction end, which may reflect a read error. This chain joins TRBV4-1 and TRBJ1-2; 10 bases map to TRBD1. The CDR3 runs to 12 residues. The germline gives CDR1 MGHRA, CDR2 YSYEKL. The CDR3 here is CASRQAGQGPTF. CDR3 coding DNA: TGCGCCAGCAGACAAGCGGGACAGGGGCCCACCTTC.

V is TRBV11-2 and J is TRBJ2-1; D is uncertain. The CDR3 contains 13 residues. Looked up from germline, CDR1 is SGHAT and CDR2 is FQNNGV. V lost 4 bases and J lost 6, with 10 bases in between. The CDR3 sequence: CASSSFSSNEQFF. In DNA form, the CDR3 reads TGTGCCAGCAGCTCCTTCTCATCCAATGAGCAGTTCTTC.

This chain joins TRBV4-3 and TRBJ1-4; unclear D gene. Per germline, CDR1 LGHNA and CDR2 YSLEER. The ends were cut back, 4 bases at V and 6 bases at J, with 9 bases in the middle. CDR3 size: 13 residues. The CDR3 DNA is TGCGCCAGCAGCCCTAGGGCAGATGAAAAACTGTTTTTT. Amino acid sequence: CASSPRADEKLFF.

The chain joins TRBV6-5 to TRBJ1-2; D remains ambiguous. Germline-derived CDR1 and CDR2 are MNHEY and SVGAGI. Trimming left V 5 bases short and J 12 bases short, with 19 bases between. CDR3 length: 13 amino acids. CDR3 loop: CASSEASETSNTF. The CDR3 DNA follows: TGTGCCAGCAGTGAAGCGTCCGAAACCTCTAACACCTTC.

This chain joins TRBV11-1 and TRBJ2-1; D unclear. The CDR3 length is 12 residues. Germline loops: CDR1 SGHAT, CDR2 FQDESV (reference sequence). V lost 0 bases, J lost 4 bases, and 1 base lay in between. CDR3 coding DNA: TGTGCCAGCAGCTTAGCGTACAATGAGCAGTTCTTC. The encoded protein is CASSLAYNEQFF.

The chain combines TRBV6-1 with TRBJ2-3; 8 nucleotides agree with TRBD1. The V gene end was trimmed by 2 bases and the J gene end by 1 base; junction bases not matched to a gene: 2. The CDR3 is 15 residues long. The germline V gene encodes CDR1 MNHNS and CDR2 SASEGT. CDR3 sequence: CASSESGQGTDTQYF. The CDR3 bases are TGTGCCAGCAGTGAATCGGGACAGGGCACAGATACGCAGTATTTT.

This sequence joins TRBV18 and TRBJ2-7; D possibly corresponds to TRBD1 (5 bases). V was shortened by 10 bases and J by 3 bases, with 16 bases between the two germline ends. This CDR3 comprises 13 residues. Per the germline V gene, CDR1 is KGHSH and CDR2 is LQKENI. The CDR3 spells CATQQVVGYEQYF. The CDR3 bases are TGTGCCACCCAACAGGTAGTGGGCTACGAGCAGTACTTC.

The V gene is TRBV9, the J gene TRBJ2-6, with 10 bases lining up with TRBD1. The CDR3 extends over 19 amino acids. The V segment lost 0 bases and the J segment 2 bases; nucleotides outside the gene matches: 8. Germline V lookup: CDR1 SGDLS, CDR2 YYNGEE. Here the CDR3 reads CASSVGGRQGATGANVLTF. The DNA for the CDR3 is TGTGCCAGCAGCGTAGGAGGGCGACAGGGGGCAACTGGGGCCAACGTCCTGACTTTC.

The rearrangement uses TRBV5-1 and TRBJ2-6, with D perhaps TRBD1 or TRBD2 (5 bases each). Germline V lookup: CDR1 SGHRS, CDR2 YFSETQ. The CDR3 covers 16 residues. The ends were cut back, 0 bases at V and 3 bases at J, with 10 bases in the middle. The CDR3 region is CASSLAPGSGANVLTF. The CDR3 bases are TGCGCCAGCAGCTTGGCCCCAGGGAGTGGGGCCAACGTCCTGACTTTC.

The genes are TRBV7-2 and TRBJ1-6, with D hard to call. The V gene's germline CDR1 is SGHTA and CDR2 FQGNSA. Deletions cut 6 bases from V and 6 bases from J, with 18 bases between. The CDR3 runs to 16 residues. DNA for the CDR3: TGTGCCAGCAGAACGGAGTCTTCCCTGGGTAATTCACCCCTCCACTTT. Its protein product is CASRTESSLGNSPLHF. The entire variable domain, with the rest obtained from reference TRBV7-2 and TRBJ1-6, is as follows: GAGVSQSPSNKVTEKGKDVELRCDPISGHTALYWYRQSLGQGLEFLIYFQGNSAPDKSGLPSDRFSAERTGGSVSTLTIQRTQQEDSAVYLCASRTESSLGNSPLHFGNGTRLTVT.

The chain is built from TRBV25-1 and TRBJ2-2; 9 bases fit TRBD2. Trimming at V came to 2 bases and at J to 3 bases, leaving 7 bases not matched to a gene. CDR3 length: 17 amino acids. CDR1 is MGHDK and CDR2 is SYGVNS in the germline V gene. CDR3 nucleotides: TGTGCCAGCAGTGAAGGGCTAGCGGGACTTCACACCGGGGAGCTGTTTTTT. This codes for CASSEGLAGLHTGELFF.

The rearrangement uses TRBV7-2 and TRBJ2-1; tentative D call: TRBD1 (5 bases). There are 18 residues in the CDR3. Germline V CDR1 and CDR2: SGHTA, FQGNSA. Between the trimmed V and J ends, which lost 5 bases and 4 bases, there was a span of 24 bases. The CDR3 coding sequence is TGTGCCAGCAGCCCTAAGGCTGTAGGGGCCGCCACGTACAATGAGCAGTTCTTC. Its translation: CASSPKAVGAATYNEQFF.

The V gene is TRBV4-3, the J gene TRBJ2-7; the D gene could be TRBD1 or TRBD2 (5 bases each). This CDR3 region has 14 residues. CDR1 and CDR2 from the germline V gene are LGHNA and YSLEER. V lost 1 base to trimming and J lost 5 bases, with 12 bases between them. The CDR3 nucleotides are TGCGCCAGCAGCCAAGTAGAGGGGTTCAACGAGCAGTACTTC. Translating it yields CASSQVEGFNEQYF.

The chain joins TRBV6-1 to TRBJ1-2, with D uncertain. V was clipped by 6 bases and J by 0 bases, with 14 bases between them. Germline V CDR1 and CDR2: MNHNS, SASEGT. The CDR3 loop spans 15 amino acids. CDR3 sequence: CASRASGVANYGYTF. In nucleotides, the CDR3 is TGTGCCAGCAGGGCAAGTGGAGTAGCTAACTATGGCTACACCTTC.

The chain couples TRBV7-2 to TRBJ2-5; 13 bases align to TRBD2. The germline V gene has CDR1 SGHTA and CDR2 FQGNSA. This CDR3 spans 15 amino acids. The J segment lost 2 bases and the V segment lost 4 bases, leaving 1 base of the junction unmatched. CDR3 nucleotide sequence: TGTGCCAGCAGCTCGACTAGCGGGGGGCAAGAGACCCAGTACTTC. Protein product: CASSSTSGGQETQYF. The full variable domain, rest sourced from reference TRBV7-2 and TRBJ2-5, is GAGVSQSPSNKVTEKGKDVELRCDPISGHTALYWYRQSLGQGLEFLIYFQGNSAPDKSGLPSDRFSAERTGGSVSTLTIQRTQQEDSAVYLCASSSTSGGQETQYFGPGTRLLVL.

This chain connects TRBV30 to TRBJ2-1; D could derive from TRBD1 or TRBD2 (5 bases each). Germline assignment: CDR1 GTSNPN and CDR2 SVGIG (reference sequence). V was clipped by 0 bases and J by 10 bases, with 10 bases between them. This CDR3 contains 12 residues. The CDR3 loop is CAWSVRGDEQFF. In DNA, the CDR3 is TGTGCCTGGAGTGTACGAGGGGACGAGCAGTTCTTC.

This clone counts as medium-sized (0.01 to 0.1%). The chain uses TRBV7-2 and TRBJ2-3, with D possibly matching TRBD2 (5 bases). Trimming cost V 1 base and J 6 bases, with 11 bases left between them. The CDR3 spans 14 residues. Germline CDR1 and CDR2: SGHTA and FQGNSA. CDR3 sequence: CASSLVSSGDTQYF. The DNA of the CDR3 is TGTGCCAGCAGCTTAGTTTCATCGGGGGATACGCAGTATTTT.

The V call is TRBV5-1, the J call TRBJ1-2, with D uncertain. Trimming shortened V by 0 bases and J by 0 bases, and 6 bases separated the two germline ends. Per the germline V gene, CDR1 is SGHRS and CDR2 is YFSETQ. CDR3 length: 14 amino acids. The CDR3 loop is CASSLGDSNYGYTF. The CDR3 region has the DNA TGCGCCAGCAGCTTGGGGGATTCTAACTATGGCTACACCTTC.

This clone showed up just once. The chain carries TRBV6-1 and TRBJ2-5; 7 bases line up with TRBD2. The CDR3 has 15 residues. Germline V gives CDR1 MNHNS, CDR2 SASEGT. The V segment lost 0 bases and the J segment 0 bases; nucleotides outside the gene matches: 1. CDR3 bases: TGTGCCAGCAGTGAAGCGGGGGGGTACCAAGAGACCCAGTACTTC. Amino acid sequence: CASSEAGGYQETQYF.

This clone was seen just once. This chain joins TRBV5-1 and TRBJ2-3; 11 nucleotides line up with TRBD2. V lost 9 bases to trimming and J lost 0 bases; unmatched junction nucleotides: 9. Germline values: CDR1 SGHRS, CDR2 YFSETQ. The CDR3 is made up of 16 amino acids. The DNA of the CDR3 is TGCGCCACCAGGAGACTAGCGGGACAAAGCACAGATACGCAGTATTTT. It specifies CATRRLAGQSTDTQYF.

The chain uses TRBV9 and TRBJ1-5; D remains unclear. The germline V gene has CDR1 SGDLS and CDR2 YYNGEE. The CDR3 spans 14 residues. The V and J ends lost 0 bases and 2 bases respectively, with 6 bases between them. CDR3 DNA: TGTGCCAGCAGCGTAGAGGACGGCAATCAGCCCCAGCATTTT. Translating it yields CASSVEDGNQPQHF.

This clone has just one count. The genes are TRBV28 and TRBJ2-7; TRBD2 agrees at 7 bases. The V gene end was trimmed by 5 bases and the J gene end by 1 base; junction bases not matched to a gene: 8. CDR3 length: 15 amino acids. In germline, CDR1 is MDHEN, CDR2 SYDVKM. CDR3 DNA: TGTGCCAGCAGTCGTCGCGGGGGACGATCCTACGAGCAGTACTTC. Its protein is CASSRRGGRSYEQYF.

In this sample, this clone turned up a few times. This chain uses TRBV2 with TRBJ1-2; D gene uncertain. This CDR3 region has 14 residues. V gave up 1 base and J gave up 7 bases, with 13 bases separating them. Germline V gene data show CDR1 as SNHLY and CDR2 as FYNNEI. The CDR3 loop is CASSEGITRGGYTF. CDR3 DNA: TGTGCCAGCAGTGAAGGGATCACTCGCGGTGGCTACACCTTC.